This TCR beta chain came from a study of glioma-infiltrating T cells. Findings and limits, study-wide: Tissue-blood divergence was below expectation in non-neoplastic patients, above in gliomas.

TCR alpha and beta CDR3 regions were amplified from RNA using iRepertoire nested multiplex PCR. Tissue mRNA or PBMC total RNA, roughly 100-400 ng, went into one-step reverse transcription and amplification. One entry per CDR3 protein results from TCRdb running MiXCR on the multiplex PCR reads. The top ten clones hold 5.2% of a sample with 170,000 or so distinct CDR3 sequences, around 40% of them seen once. At least ten counts were recorded for this clonotype. Antigen specificity is unknown. V dropped 5 bases and J dropped 12 bases, with 14 bases sitting between them. The CDR3 is 13 residues long. The germline V gene encodes CDR1 MNHNS and CDR2 SASEGT.

The sequencing input was glioma tissue, nonneoplastic brain tissue, or PBMCs (not recorded which). The V gene is TRBV6-1, the J gene TRBJ1-6; possibly TRBD1 for D (5 bases). This TCR was recovered from a human donor with low-grade glioma or glioblastoma, undergoing nonglioma brain surgery, or in good health (not recorded which). The CDR3 reads CASSNGARQPLHF. DNA for the CDR3: TGTGCCAGCAGTAATGGGGCGAGGCAACCCCTCCACTTT.